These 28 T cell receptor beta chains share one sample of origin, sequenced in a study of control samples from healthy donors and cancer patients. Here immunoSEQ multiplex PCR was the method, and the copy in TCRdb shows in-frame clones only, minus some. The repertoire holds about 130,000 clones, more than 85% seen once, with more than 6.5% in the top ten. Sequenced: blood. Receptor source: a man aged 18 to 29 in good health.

The CDR3 DNA follows: TGCGCCAGCAGCTTCTACCGCGGGACAGGGGGCGCCCCAGATACGCAGTATTTT. The encoded protein is CASSFYRGTGGAPDTQYF. The V gene is TRBV5-1, the J gene TRBJ2-3; TRBD1 matches at 12 bases. Germline CDR1 is SGHRS and CDR2 is YFSETQ. The CDR3 is 18 amino acids. The J segment lost 4 bases and the V segment lost 2 bases, leaving 11 bases of the junction unmatched.

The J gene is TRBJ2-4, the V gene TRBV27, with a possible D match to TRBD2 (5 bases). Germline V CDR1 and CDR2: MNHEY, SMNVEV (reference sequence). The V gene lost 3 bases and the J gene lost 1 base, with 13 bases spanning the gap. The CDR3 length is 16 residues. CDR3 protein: CASSFGPGSAKNIQYF. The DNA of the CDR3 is TGTGCCAGCAGTTTCGGGCCGGGGTCTGCCAAAAACATTCAGTACTTC.

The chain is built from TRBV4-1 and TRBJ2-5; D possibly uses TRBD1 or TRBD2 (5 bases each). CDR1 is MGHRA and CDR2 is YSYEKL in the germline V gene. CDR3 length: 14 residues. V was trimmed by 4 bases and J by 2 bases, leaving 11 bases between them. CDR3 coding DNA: TGCGCCAGCAGCCCGGGACGGTTGCAAGAGACCCAGTACTTC. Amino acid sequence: CASSPGRLQETQYF.

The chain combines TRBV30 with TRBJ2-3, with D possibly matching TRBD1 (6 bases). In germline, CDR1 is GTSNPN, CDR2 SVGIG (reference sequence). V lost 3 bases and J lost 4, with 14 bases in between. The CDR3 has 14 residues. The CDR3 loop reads CAWRRTAFADTQYF. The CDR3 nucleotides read TGTGCCTGGAGGCGGACAGCCTTCGCAGATACGCAGTATTTT. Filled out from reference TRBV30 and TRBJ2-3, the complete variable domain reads SQTIHQWPATLVQPVGSPLSLECTVEGTSNPNLYWYRQAAGRGLQLLFYSVGIGQISSEVPQNLSASRPQDRQFILSSKKLLLSDSGFYLCAWRRTAFADTQYFGPGTRLTVL.

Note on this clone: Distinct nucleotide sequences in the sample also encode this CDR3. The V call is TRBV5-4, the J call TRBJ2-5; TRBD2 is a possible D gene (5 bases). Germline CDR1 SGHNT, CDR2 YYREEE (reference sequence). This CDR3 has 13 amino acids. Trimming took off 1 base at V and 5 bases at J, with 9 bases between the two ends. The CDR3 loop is CASSLRERETQYF. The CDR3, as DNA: TGTGCCAGCAGCTTGCGGGAAAGGGAGACCCAGTACTTC.

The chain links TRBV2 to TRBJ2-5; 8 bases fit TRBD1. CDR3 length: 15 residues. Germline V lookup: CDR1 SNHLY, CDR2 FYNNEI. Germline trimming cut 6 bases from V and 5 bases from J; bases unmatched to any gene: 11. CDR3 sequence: CASRPQGASRETQYF. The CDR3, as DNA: TGTGCCAGCAGGCCCCAGGGGGCGAGTCGGGAGACCCAGTACTTC.

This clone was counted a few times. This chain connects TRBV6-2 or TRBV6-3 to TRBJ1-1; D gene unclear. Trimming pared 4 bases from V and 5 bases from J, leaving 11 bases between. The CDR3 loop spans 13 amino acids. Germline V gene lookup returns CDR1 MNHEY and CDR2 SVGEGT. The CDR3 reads CASSLGGATEAFF. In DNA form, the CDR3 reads TGTGCCAGCAGTTTAGGAGGAGCTACTGAAGCTTTCTTT.

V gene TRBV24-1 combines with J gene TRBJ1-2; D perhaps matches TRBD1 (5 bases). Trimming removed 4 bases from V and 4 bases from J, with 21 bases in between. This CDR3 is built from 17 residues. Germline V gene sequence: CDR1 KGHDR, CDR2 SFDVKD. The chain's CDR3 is CATSDLKQESPFYGYTF. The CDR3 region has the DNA TGTGCCACCAGTGACCTGAAACAGGAGAGCCCTTTCTATGGCTACACCTTC.

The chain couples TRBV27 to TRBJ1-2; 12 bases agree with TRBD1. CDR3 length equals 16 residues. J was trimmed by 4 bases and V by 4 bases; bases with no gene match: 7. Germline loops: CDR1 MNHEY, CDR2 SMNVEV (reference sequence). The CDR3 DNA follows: TGTGCCAGCAGTTCCTCGGGACAGGGGGCAATCTATGGCTACACCTTC. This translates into CASSSSGQGAIYGYTF.

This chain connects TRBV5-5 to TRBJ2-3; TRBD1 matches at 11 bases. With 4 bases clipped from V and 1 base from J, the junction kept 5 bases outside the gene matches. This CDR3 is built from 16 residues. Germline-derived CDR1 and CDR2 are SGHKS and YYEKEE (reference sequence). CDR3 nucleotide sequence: TGTGCCAGCAGCCCTAAGGACAGGGGGCGCACAGATACGCAGTATTTT. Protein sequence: CASSPKDRGRTDTQYF.

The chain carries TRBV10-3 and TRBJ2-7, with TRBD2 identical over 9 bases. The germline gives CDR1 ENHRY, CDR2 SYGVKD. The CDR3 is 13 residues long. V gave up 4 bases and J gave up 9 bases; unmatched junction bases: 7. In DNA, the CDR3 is TGTGCCATCAGTGGGGGTAGCGGGGGAAGGCAGTACTTC. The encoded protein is CAISGGSGGRQYF.

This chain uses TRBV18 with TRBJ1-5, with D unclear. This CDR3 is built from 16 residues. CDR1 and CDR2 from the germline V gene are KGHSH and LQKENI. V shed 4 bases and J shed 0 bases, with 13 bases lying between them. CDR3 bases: TGTGCCAGCTCACTAGATTGGACGGGTAGCAATCAGCCCCAGCATTTT. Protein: CASSLDWTGSNQPQHF.

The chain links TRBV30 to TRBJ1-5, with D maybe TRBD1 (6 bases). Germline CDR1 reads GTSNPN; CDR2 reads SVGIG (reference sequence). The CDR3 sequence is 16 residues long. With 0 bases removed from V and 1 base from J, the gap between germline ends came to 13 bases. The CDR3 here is CAWSVQGEWSNQPQHF. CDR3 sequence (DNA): TGTGCCTGGAGTGTACAGGGAGAGTGGAGCAATCAGCCCCAGCATTTT.

CDR3: CASSVTDYHEQYF. CDR3 coding DNA: TGTGCCAGCAGCGTAACGGACTACCACGAGCAGTACTTC. The V gene is TRBV9, the J gene TRBJ2-7; the D gene is possibly TRBD2 (6 bases). Germline CDR1 reads SGDLS; CDR2 reads YYNGEE. The CDR3 is 13 amino acids. V lost 1 base, J lost 5 bases, and 10 bases lay in between. The full variable domain, in which reference TRBV9 and TRBJ2-7 provide the parts outside the CDR3, is DSGVTQTPKHLITATGQRVTLRCSPRSGDLSVYWYQQSLDQGLQFLIQYYNGEERAKGNILERFSAQQFPDLHSELNLSSLELGDSALYFCASSVTDYHEQYFGPGTRLTVT.

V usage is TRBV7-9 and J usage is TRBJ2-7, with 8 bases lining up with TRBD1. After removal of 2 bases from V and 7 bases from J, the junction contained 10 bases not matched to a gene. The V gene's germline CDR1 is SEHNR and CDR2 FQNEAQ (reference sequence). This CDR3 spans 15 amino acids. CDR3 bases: TGTGCCAGCAGCTTACGGCCAGGGGGCCTCCTAGAGCAGTACTTC. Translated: CASSLRPGGLLEQYF.

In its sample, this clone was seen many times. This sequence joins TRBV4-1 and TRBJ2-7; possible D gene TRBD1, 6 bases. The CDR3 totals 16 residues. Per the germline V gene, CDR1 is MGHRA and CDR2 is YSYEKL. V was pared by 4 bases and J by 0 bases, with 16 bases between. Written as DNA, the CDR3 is TGCGCCAGCAGCCCCCAGGGACATAGGAGCTCCTACGAGCAGTACTTC. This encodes CASSPQGHRSSYEQYF.

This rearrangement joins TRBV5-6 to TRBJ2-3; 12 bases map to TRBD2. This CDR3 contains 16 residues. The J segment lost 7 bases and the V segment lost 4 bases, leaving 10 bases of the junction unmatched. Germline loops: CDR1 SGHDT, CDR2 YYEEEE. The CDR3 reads CASSPPLAGGPYTQYF. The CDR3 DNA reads TGTGCCAGCAGCCCCCCCCTAGCGGGGGGGCCGTATACGCAGTATTTT.

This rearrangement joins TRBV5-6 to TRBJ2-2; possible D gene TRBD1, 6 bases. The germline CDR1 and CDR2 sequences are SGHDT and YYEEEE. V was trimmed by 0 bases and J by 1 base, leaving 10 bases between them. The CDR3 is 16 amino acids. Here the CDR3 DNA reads TGTGCCAGCAGCTTGGTTGGGGGCTGGAACACCGGGGAGCTGTTTTTT. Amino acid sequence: CASSLVGGWNTGELFF.

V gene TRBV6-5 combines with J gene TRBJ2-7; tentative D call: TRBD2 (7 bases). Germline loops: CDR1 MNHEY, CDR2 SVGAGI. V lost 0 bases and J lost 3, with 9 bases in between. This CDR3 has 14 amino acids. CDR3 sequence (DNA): TGTGCCAGCAGTTACTCGGGGGGGCTCTACGAGCAGTACTTC. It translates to CASSYSGGLYEQYF.

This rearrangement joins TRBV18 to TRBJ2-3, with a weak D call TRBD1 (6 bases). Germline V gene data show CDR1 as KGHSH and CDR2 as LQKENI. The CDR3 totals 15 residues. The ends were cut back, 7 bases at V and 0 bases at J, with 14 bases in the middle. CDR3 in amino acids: CASLKGGLSTDTQYF. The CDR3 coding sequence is TGTGCCAGCTTAAAAGGGGGTCTAAGCACAGATACGCAGTATTTT.

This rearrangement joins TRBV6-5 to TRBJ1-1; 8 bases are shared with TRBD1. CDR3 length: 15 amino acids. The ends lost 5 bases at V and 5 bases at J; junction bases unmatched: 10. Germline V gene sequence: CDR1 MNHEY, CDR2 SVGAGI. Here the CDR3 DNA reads TGTGCCAGCAGTCTCAACGGACAGGGAGGGACTGAAGCTTTCTTT. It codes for CASSLNGQGGTEAFF.

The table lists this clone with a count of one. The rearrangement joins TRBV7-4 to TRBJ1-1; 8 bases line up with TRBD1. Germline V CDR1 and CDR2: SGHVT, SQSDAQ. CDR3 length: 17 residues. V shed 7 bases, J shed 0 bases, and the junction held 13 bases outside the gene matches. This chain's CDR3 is CASNLFHRGCMNTEAFF. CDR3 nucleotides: TGTGCCAGCAACCTCTTCCACAGGGGGTGTATGAACACTGAAGCTTTCTTT. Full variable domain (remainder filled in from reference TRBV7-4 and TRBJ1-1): GAGVSQSPRYKVAKRGRDVALRCDSISGHVTLYWYRQTLGQGSEVLTYSQSDAQRDKSGRPSGRFSAERPERSVSTLKIQRTEQGDSAVYLCASNLFHRGCMNTEAFFGQGTRLTVV.

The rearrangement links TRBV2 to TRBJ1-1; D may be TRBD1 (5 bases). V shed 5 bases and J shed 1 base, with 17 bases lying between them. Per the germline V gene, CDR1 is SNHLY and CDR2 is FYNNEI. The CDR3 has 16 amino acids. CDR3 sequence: CASSLGQNGPNTEAFF. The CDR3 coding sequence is TGTGCCAGCAGTCTAGGACAAAATGGGCCGAACACTGAAGCTTTCTTT.

CDR3 region: CASSLGLGPRSNYGYTF. The CDR3 DNA sequence: TGCGCCAGCAGCCTGGGGTTGGGGCCCCGTTCTAACTATGGCTACACCTTC. V and J are TRBV5-1 and TRBJ1-2; D may be TRBD1 (5 bases). V lost 4 bases to trimming and J lost 0 bases, with 19 bases between them. The germline CDR1 and CDR2 sequences are SGHRS and YFSETQ. The CDR3 has 17 residues. The entire variable domain, with the rest obtained from reference TRBV5-1 and TRBJ1-2, is as follows: KAGVTQTPRYLIKTRGQQVTLSCSPISGHRSVSWYQQTPGQGLQFLFEYFSETQRNKGNFPGRFSGRQFSNSRSEMNVSTLELGDSALYLCASSLGLGPRSNYGYTFGSGTRLTVV.

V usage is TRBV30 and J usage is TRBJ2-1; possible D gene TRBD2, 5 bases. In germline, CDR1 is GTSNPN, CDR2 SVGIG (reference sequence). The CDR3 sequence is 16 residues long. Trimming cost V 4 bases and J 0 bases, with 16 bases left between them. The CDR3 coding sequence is TGTGCCTGGACCAAGGAGGTCGCCCCCTCCTACAATGAGCAGTTCTTC. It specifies CAWTKEVAPSYNEQFF.

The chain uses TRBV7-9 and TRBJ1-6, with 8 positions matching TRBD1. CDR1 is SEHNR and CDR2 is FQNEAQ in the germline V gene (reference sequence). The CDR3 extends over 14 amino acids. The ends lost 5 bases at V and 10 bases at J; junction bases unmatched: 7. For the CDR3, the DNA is TGTGCCAGCAGCGTTACAGGGGGGAGATCACCCCTCCACTTT. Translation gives CASSVTGGRSPLHF.

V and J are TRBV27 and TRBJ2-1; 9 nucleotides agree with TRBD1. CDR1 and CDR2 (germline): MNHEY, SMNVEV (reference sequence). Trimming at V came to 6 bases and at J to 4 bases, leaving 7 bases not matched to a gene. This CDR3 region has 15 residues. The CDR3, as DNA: TGTGCCAGCAGCTACGGGACAGGGCCTTACAATGAGCAGTTCTTC. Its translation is CASSYGTGPYNEQFF.

CDR3 loop: CASFDLSGTANTGELFF. The CDR3 DNA reads TGCGCCAGCTTTGACCTCTCCGGGACAGCCAACACCGGGGAGCTGTTTTTT. The chain uses TRBV5-1 and TRBJ2-2; 7 bases are shared with TRBD1. J lost 2 bases, V lost 7 bases, and 14 bases had no gene match. The CDR3 consists of 17 residues. Germline-derived CDR1 and CDR2 are SGHRS and YFSETQ. The complete variable domain, with remaining parts taken from reference TRBV5-1 and TRBJ2-2, reads KAGVTQTPRYLIKTRGQQVTLSCSPISGHRSVSWYQQTPGQGLQFLFEYFSETQRNKGNFPGRFSGRQFSNSRSEMNVSTLELGDSALYLCASFDLSGTANTGELFFGEGSRLTVL.